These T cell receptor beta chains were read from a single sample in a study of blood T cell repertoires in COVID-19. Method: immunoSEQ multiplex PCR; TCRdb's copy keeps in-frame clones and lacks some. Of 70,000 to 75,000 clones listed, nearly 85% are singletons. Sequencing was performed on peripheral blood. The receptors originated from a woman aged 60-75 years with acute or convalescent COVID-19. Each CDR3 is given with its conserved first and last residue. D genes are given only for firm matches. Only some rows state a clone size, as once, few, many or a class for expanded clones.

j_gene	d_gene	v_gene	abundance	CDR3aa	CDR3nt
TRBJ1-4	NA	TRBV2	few	CASSRGTTNEKLFF	TGTGCCAGCAGCCGGGGAACAACTAATGAAAAACTGTTTTTT
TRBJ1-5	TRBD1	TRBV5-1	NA	CASSLGGTGDQPQHF	TGCGCCAGCAGCCTGGGCGGGACAGGGGACCAGCCCCAGCATTTT
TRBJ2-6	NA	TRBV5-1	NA	CASSTGTTSGANVLTF	TGCGCCAGCAGCACCGGGACAACCTCTGGGGCCAACGTCCTGACTTTC
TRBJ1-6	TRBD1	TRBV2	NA	CASSERQGANSPLHF	TGTGCCAGCAGTGAAAGACAGGGGGCTAATTCACCCCTCCACTTT
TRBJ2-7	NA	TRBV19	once	CASSKAGPPYEQYF	TGTGCCAGTAGTAAGGCAGGCCCCCCCTACGAGCAGTACTTC
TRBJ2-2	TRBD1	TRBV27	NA	CASSLSAGGTGELFF	TGTGCCAGCAGTTTGTCGGCAGGGGGCACCGGGGAGCTGTTTTTT
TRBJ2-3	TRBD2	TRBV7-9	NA	CASSYGTSGGPPFTDTQYF	TGTGCCAGCAGCTATGGGACTAGCGGGGGCCCGCCATTCACAGATACGCAGTATTTT
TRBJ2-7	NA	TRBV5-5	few	CASSLYRDAYEQYF	TGTGCCAGCAGCTTGTACAGGGACGCCTACGAGCAGTACTTC
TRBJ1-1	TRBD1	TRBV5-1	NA	CASSGGQANTEAFF	TGCGCCAGCAGCGGGGGACAGGCGAACACTGAAGCTTTCTTT
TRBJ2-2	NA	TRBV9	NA	CASSPPPAGVFETTRELFF	TGTGCCAGCAGCCCTCCCCCGGCAGGGGTTTTTGAAACAACCCGGGAGCTGTTTTTT
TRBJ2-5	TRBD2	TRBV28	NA	CASSSMRGGLSETQYF	TGTGCCAGCAGTTCTATGCGGGGGGGCCTTTCAGAGACCCAGTACTTC
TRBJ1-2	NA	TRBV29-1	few	CSVEDSSGYTF	TGCAGCGTTGAGGACAGTAGCGGCTACACCTTC
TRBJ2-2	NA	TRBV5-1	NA	CASSPRVGDTGELFF	TGCGCCAGCAGCCCCAGGGTTGGGGACACCGGGGAGCTGTTTTTT
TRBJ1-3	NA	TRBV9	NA	CASSDATARGSSGNTIYF	TGTGCCAGCAGCGACGCCACCGCACGGGGATCCTCTGGAAACACCATATATTTT
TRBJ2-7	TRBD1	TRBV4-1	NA	CASSHRQGAEYEQYF	TGCGCCAGCAGCCATCGACAGGGGGCCGAGTACGAGCAGTACTTC
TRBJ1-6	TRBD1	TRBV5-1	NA	CASSSISGQGYSPLHF	TGCGCCAGCAGCTCGATTTCGGGACAGGGCTATTCACCCCTCCACTTT